The 10 T cell receptor beta chains listed next were all sequenced from one sample in a study of CD8 T cells in ankylosing spondylitis. One entry per CDR3 protein results from TCRdb running MiXCR on the 5' RACE reads. In the table there are under 300,000 distinct CDR3 sequences, approximately 10% of which are singletons. Material: blood, either unsorted or a sorted T cell fraction (not recorded which). Receptor source: a male donor with ankylosing spondylitis or in good health (not recorded which).

As to this clonotype: The junction departs from the called germline gene at one end, perhaps through a read error. The V and J genes are TRBV7-9 and TRBJ2-7; D possibly corresponds to TRBD1 (6 bases). CDR3 size: 12 residues. The germline V gene encodes CDR1 SEHNR and CDR2 FQNEAQ (reference sequence). The CDR3: CVSRSQGNEQYF. The CDR3 nucleotides are TGTGTCAGCAGATCCCAGGGGAACGAGCAGTACTTC.

The chain has TRBV20-1 and TRBJ2-3; 7 nucleotides match TRBD2. With V trimmed by 7 bases and J by 0 bases, 19 bases remained unmatched. Germline loops: CDR1 DFQATT, CDR2 SNEGSKA (reference sequence). The CDR3 has 18 amino acids. CDR3 bases: TGCAGTGGCCGGGCTCCGAGCGGGGCCTCTCTGAGCACAGATACGCAGTATTTT. It yields the protein CSGRAPSGASLSTDTQYF.

The rearrangement links TRBV12-3 or TRBV12-4 to TRBJ1-1; 10 positions agree with TRBD1. The CDR3 length is 15 residues. The ends lost 5 bases at V and 0 bases at J; junction bases unmatched: 3. The CDR3, as DNA: TGTGCCAGCAGTGACAGGGGGCGCCTGAACACTGAAGCTTTCTTT. Protein product: CASSDRGRLNTEAFF.

The CDR3 spells CASSASPGGFFEQFF. CDR3 in DNA: TGTGCCAGCAGCGCCTCACCGGGGGGGTTCTTCGAGCAGTTCTTC. The chain couples TRBV9 to TRBJ2-1; 8 nucleotides align to TRBD2. The CDR3 contains 15 residues. J was trimmed by 10 bases and V by 3 bases; bases with no gene match: 12. The germline gives CDR1 SGDLS, CDR2 YYNGEE. The variable domain in full, completed from reference TRBV9 and TRBJ2-1, reads DSGVTQTPKHLITATGQRVTLRCSPRSGDLSVYWYQQSLDQGLQFLIQYYNGEERAKGNILERFSAQQFPDLHSELNLSSLELGDSALYFCASSASPGGFFEQFFGPGTRLTVL.

This clonotype was observed at least ten times. The chain uses TRBV2 and TRBJ2-7; D is undetermined. This CDR3 is built from 15 residues. Germline lookup yields CDR1 SNHLY and CDR2 FYNNEI. Trimming took off 7 bases at V and 4 bases at J, with 20 bases between the two ends. The CDR3 sequence is CASTLGPPFRYEQYF. For the CDR3, the DNA is TGTGCCAGCACTCTCGGACCTCCCTTTCGATACGAGCAGTACTTC.

This clonotype was picked up a small number of times. The chain carries TRBV5-6 and TRBJ2-7; 7 bases fit TRBD1. The CDR3 has 15 amino acids. Germline lookup yields CDR1 SGHDT and CDR2 YYEEEE. The V segment lost 1 base and the J segment 4 bases; nucleotides outside the gene matches: 8. Written as DNA, the CDR3 is TGTGCCAGCAGCTTGCTCCGGGACAGTAAGTACGAGCAGTACTTC. Its protein is CASSLLRDSKYEQYF.

V gene TRBV11-3 combines with J gene TRBJ2-3; the D gene could be TRBD1 or TRBD2 (5 bases each). Germline CDR1 reads SGHNT; CDR2 reads YENEEA. V gave up 4 bases and J gave up 2 bases, with 13 bases separating them. CDR3 size: 15 residues. The CDR3 coding sequence is TGTGCCAGCAGCTCTTCCAGGGACCCCACAGATACGCAGTATTTT. This gives the protein CASSSSRDPTDTQYF.

This clonotype was observed many times. V gene TRBV15 combines with J gene TRBJ2-6; 12 nucleotides match TRBD1. The CDR3 has 19 amino acids. V lost 4 bases to trimming and J lost 3 bases; unmatched junction nucleotides: 10. Germline V CDR1 and CDR2: LNHNV, YYDKDF (reference sequence). The CDR3 sequence is CATSTIGGQGAFGANVLTF. In nucleotides, the CDR3 is TGTGCCACCAGCACCATTGGGGGACAGGGGGCGTTTGGGGCCAACGTCCTGACTTTC.

The J gene is TRBJ2-7, the V gene TRBV7-9, with D unclear. This CDR3 has 13 residues. Germline V gives CDR1 SEHNR, CDR2 FQNEAQ (reference sequence). Trimming left V 5 bases short and J 5 bases short, with 13 bases between. The CDR3 loop reads CASSLFNQDEQYF. CDR3 bases: TGTGCCAGCAGCCTATTTAACCAGGACGAGCAGTACTTC.

The rearrangement links TRBV20-1 to TRBJ2-7; D might be TRBD1 or TRBD2, each matching 5 bases. V was cut by 2 bases and J by 6 bases, with 11 bases left in between. This CDR3 region has 12 residues. Germline CDR1 and CDR2: DFQATT and SNEGSKA (reference sequence). The CDR3 region has the DNA TGCAGTGCTAGATCGGCTGGGGGCGAGCAGTACTTC. As protein: CSARSAGGEQYF.